The 23 T cell receptor beta chains in this list originate from one sample, sequenced in a study of T cell repertoires in cytomegalovirus infection. One entry per CDR3 protein results from TCRdb running MiXCR on the reads. The sample carries 110,000 to 150,000 distinct CDR3 sequences, roughly 6.5% recorded once. Sequencing used PBMCs. The receptor source for this set is a human donor in good health (CMV status not recorded). Some clones in this sample may be carry-over from other donors' samples.

This clonotype was recorded many times. The genes are TRBV7-2 and TRBJ1-2, with a tentative D call TRBD1 (5 bases). Trimming shortened V by 4 bases and J by 8 bases, and 20 bases separated the two germline ends. Germline CDR1 reads SGHTA; CDR2 reads FQGNSA. The CDR3 length is 15 residues. The CDR3 is CASSSLRRGGGGYTF. DNA for the CDR3: TGTGCCAGCAGCTCACTGAGGAGGGGTGGTGGCGGCTACACCTTC.

This clonotype was detected ten times or more. The V gene is TRBV5-6, the J gene TRBJ2-3; 7 bases map to TRBD1. The CDR3 runs 21 residues. Germline CDR1 SGHDT, CDR2 YYEEEE. With V trimmed by 0 bases and J by 2 bases, 21 bases remained unmatched. The CDR3 is CASSLDSRRGKPQGPTDTQYF. CDR3 nucleotide sequence: TGTGCCAGCAGCTTGGATTCTCGCAGGGGGAAGCCTCAGGGGCCCACAGATACGCAGTATTTT. Using reference TRBV5-6 and TRBJ2-3 for the parts outside the CDR3, the full variable domain is DAGVTQSPTHLIKTRGQQVTLRCSPKSGHDTVSWYQQALGQGPQFIFQYYEEEERQRGNFPDRFSGHQFPNYSSELNVNALLLGDSALYLCASSLDSRRGKPQGPTDTQYFGPGTRLTVL.

This clonotype was observed at least ten times. The chain joins TRBV7-9 to TRBJ1-1, with 7 bases that match TRBD1. Germline V lookup: CDR1 SEHNR, CDR2 FQNEAQ (reference sequence). The CDR3 consists of 14 residues. Germline trimming cut 11 bases from V and 8 bases from J; bases unmatched to any gene: 17. The CDR3 region is CAALRDSIAMEAFF. The CDR3 region has the DNA TGTGCCGCTCTTCGGGACAGTATTGCAATGGAAGCTTTCTTT.

This clonotype was found many times. The V gene is TRBV12-3 or TRBV12-4, the J gene TRBJ1-4; D call uncertain. V lost 6 bases, J lost 5 bases, and 4 bases lay in between. The CDR3 totals 11 residues. The DNA for the CDR3 is TGTGCCAGCAGGTCGAATGAAAAACTGTTTTTT. This encodes CASRSNEKLFF.

This clonotype appeared many times. The V and J genes are TRBV19 and TRBJ2-1; 8 bases match TRBD2. There are 16 residues in the CDR3. The germline V gene has CDR1 LNHDA and CDR2 SQIVND (reference sequence). V was clipped by 5 bases and J by 0 bases; unmatched bases: 6. As DNA, the CDR3 is TGTGCCAGTAGTGTGAGCGGGGGCCGCTCCTACAATGAGCAGTTCTTC. Encoded protein: CASSVSGGRSYNEQFF.

This clonotype was observed a few times. The rearrangement uses TRBV25-1 and TRBJ2-5; 8 bases map to TRBD1. Trimming at V came to 0 bases and at J to 2 bases, leaving 5 bases not matched to a gene. The length of the CDR3 is 16 residues. Per germline, CDR1 MGHDK and CDR2 SYGVNS. CDR3 residues: CASSEYLGTGQETQYF. The CDR3 DNA follows: TGTGCCAGCAGTGAATACCTCGGGACAGGTCAAGAGACCCAGTACTTC.

This clonotype was observed at least ten times. CDR3 bases: TGTGCCAGCAGCCAAGACAGCCAGCATAACTATGGCTACACCTTC. It codes for CASSQDSQHNYGYTF. This chain links TRBV4-2 with TRBJ1-2; D uncertain. From germline, CDR1 is LGHNA and CDR2 YNFKEQ. Trimming left V 0 bases short and J 1 base short, with 9 bases between. This CDR3 region has 15 residues.

The table lists this clonotype with many counts. This sequence joins TRBV7-2 and TRBJ2-1; D gene unclear. Germline loops: CDR1 SGHTA, CDR2 FQGNSA. V was pared by 2 bases and J by 5 bases, with 10 bases between. The CDR3 runs to 14 residues. CDR3 amino acids: CASSLFYSNNEQFF. The CDR3 DNA reads as TGTGCCAGCAGCTTATTTTACAGCAACAATGAGCAGTTCTTC. The full variable domain, completed using reference TRBV7-2 and TRBJ2-1, is GAGVSQSPSNKVTEKGKDVELRCDPISGHTALYWYRQSLGQGLEFLIYFQGNSAPDKSGLPSDRFSAERTGGSVSTLTIQRTQQEDSAVYLCASSLFYSNNEQFFGPGTRLTVL.

Many counts were recorded for this clonotype. CDR3 in amino acids: CASEDRKNTEAFF. For the CDR3, the DNA is TGTGCCAGCGAGGACAGAAAGAACACTGAAGCTTTCTTT. This chain uses TRBV19 with TRBJ1-1; a possible D gene is TRBD1 (6 bases). Trimming removed 9 bases at V and 1 base at J, with 12 bases between. Germline CDR1 is LNHDA and CDR2 is SQIVND (reference sequence). The CDR3 runs 13 residues.

There are many counts of this clonotype. The V gene is TRBV12-3 or TRBV12-4, the J gene TRBJ1-1; the D gene is possibly TRBD1 (5 bases). The V and J ends lost 1 base and 2 bases respectively, with 8 bases between them. The CDR3 spans 14 residues. The DNA of the CDR3 is TGTGCCAGCAGTTTAGACAGGACTAACACTGAAGCTTTCTTT. Residues: CASSLDRTNTEAFF.

This clonotype appeared many times. The rearrangement uses TRBV7-9 and TRBJ1-1; D is possibly TRBD1 (5 bases). Trimming stripped 2 bases from V and 5 bases from J, with 6 bases between. The CDR3 consists of 12 residues. Germline assignment: CDR1 SEHNR and CDR2 FQNEAQ (reference sequence). For the CDR3, the DNA is TGTGCCAGCAGCTTAAAGGGGACTGAAGCTTTCTTT. Protein: CASSLKGTEAFF.

This clonotype was recorded at least ten times. The gene calls are TRBV7-6 and TRBJ2-6, with TRBD1 matching over 10 bases. Germline V gene data show CDR1 as SGHVS and CDR2 as FNYEAQ. CDR3 length equals 17 residues. Trimming removed 1 base from V and 3 bases from J; junction bases left unmatched: 3. The chain's CDR3 is CASSLGQGADGANVLTF. The DNA of the CDR3 is TGTGCCAGCAGCTTAGGACAGGGGGCGGATGGGGCCAACGTCCTGACTTTC.

This clonotype has ten or more counts. This sequence joins TRBV7-9 and TRBJ1-5; D uncertain. The V gene lost 1 base and the J gene lost 3 bases, with 7 bases spanning the gap. The CDR3 extends over 14 amino acids. Germline V CDR1 and CDR2: SEHNR, FQNEAQ (reference sequence). CDR3 protein: CASSLEGNNQPQHF. CDR3 nucleotide sequence: TGTGCCAGCAGCTTAGAAGGGAACAATCAGCCCCAGCATTTT.

This clonotype was observed at least ten times. The chain uses TRBV7-2 and TRBJ1-1; D is uncertain. Germline-derived CDR1 and CDR2 are SGHTA and FQGNSA. The CDR3 totals 13 residues. Trimming took 4 bases from V and 3 from J, leaving 9 bases between them. The CDR3 here is CASSYALYTEAFF. The CDR3 DNA reads TGTGCCAGCAGCTACGCCCTTTACACTGAAGCTTTCTTT.

The CDR3 DNA is TGTGCCAGTAGTATAGGACCTTGGGACAATGAGCAGTTCTTC. Amino acid sequence: CASSIGPWDNEQFF. The V call is TRBV19, the J call TRBJ2-1; D is uncertain. The length of the CDR3 is 14 residues. The V end was cut by 1 base, the J end by 5 bases, with 9 bases between. Germline values: CDR1 LNHDA, CDR2 SQIVND (reference sequence).

V is TRBV29-1 and J is TRBJ2-5; D call uncertain. CDR3 length equals 12 residues. Trimming left V 1 base short and J 5 bases short, with 8 bases between. From germline, CDR1 is SQVTM and CDR2 ANQGSEA. The CDR3 spells CSVEGPLETQYF. For the CDR3, the DNA is TGCAGCGTTGAAGGTCCGCTGGAGACCCAGTACTTC.

This clonotype has a count of ten or more. V gene TRBV7-2 combines with J gene TRBJ1-5; 10 positions match TRBD1. Trimming took 5 bases from V and 7 from J; bases not matched to a gene: 8. CDR1 is SGHTA and CDR2 is FQGNSA in the germline V gene. The CDR3 sequence is 15 residues long. CDR3 in amino acids: CASSPMGQGIQPQHF. The DNA of the CDR3 is TGTGCCAGCAGCCCAATGGGACAGGGGATCCAGCCCCAGCATTTT.

The CDR3 sequence is CARSTGNMRETQYF. The CDR3 DNA reads TGTGCCAGATCAACAGGGAACATGAGAGAGACCCAGTACTTC. This rearrangement joins TRBV27 to TRBJ2-5, with D possibly matching TRBD1 (6 bases). This CDR3 contains 14 residues. Germline V gives CDR1 MNHEY, CDR2 SMNVEV (reference sequence). The V end lost 9 bases, the J end lost 4 bases, and 18 bases lay between the germline ends.

Ten or more counts support this clonotype. V and J are TRBV28 and TRBJ2-1, with no clear D. V lost 7 bases and J 4 bases, leaving 17 bases between the germline ends. CDR3 length: 15 residues. Germline CDR1 and CDR2: MDHEN and SYDVKM. Here the CDR3 DNA reads TGTGCCAGCAAATATTCTGGCAGCCAATACAATGAGCAGTTCTTC. Protein product: CASKYSGSQYNEQFF.

Many counts were recorded for this clonotype. The V call is TRBV14, the J call TRBJ1-5; D not resolved. This CDR3 has 13 residues. Between the trimmed V and J ends, which lost 2 bases and 9 bases, there was a span of 11 bases. Per the germline V gene, CDR1 is SGHDN and CDR2 is FVKESK. The CDR3 reads CASSQTDAGPQHF. The CDR3 bases are TGTGCCAGCAGCCAAACGGATGCGGGGCCCCAGCATTTT.

The V gene is TRBV2, the J gene TRBJ2-3, with a tentative D call TRBD2 (5 bases). V was clipped by 4 bases and J by 0 bases, with 11 bases between them. Looked up from germline, CDR1 is SNHLY and CDR2 is FYNNEI. The CDR3 is 15 residues long. CDR3 amino acids: CASSGTRTSTDTQYF. The CDR3 DNA reads TGTGCCAGCAGTGGGACTCGGACTAGCACAGATACGCAGTATTTT.

The sample holds many counts of this clonotype. The chain employs TRBV7-2 and TRBJ1-1; 7 nucleotides line up with TRBD1. This CDR3 contains 15 residues. Losses at the gene ends were 5 bases for V and 1 base for J; bases not matched to a gene: 7. CDR1 SGHTA and CDR2 FQGNSA come from the germline V gene. CDR3: CASSADRDRNTEAFF. The CDR3 DNA is TGTGCCAGCAGCGCCGACAGGGATCGGAACACTGAAGCTTTCTTT.

This clonotype was recorded at least ten times. This sequence joins TRBV7-9 and TRBJ2-5, with 8 nucleotides matching TRBD2. The CDR3 length is 16 residues. The trim removed 4 bases at V and 3 bases at J, leaving 10 bases unmatched. Looked up from germline, CDR1 is SEHNR and CDR2 is FQNEAQ (reference sequence). CDR3 DNA sequence: TGTGCCAGCAGCTCGACCCGGGGGGGGTTCGAAGAGACCCAGTACTTC. As protein: CASSSTRGGFEETQYF.